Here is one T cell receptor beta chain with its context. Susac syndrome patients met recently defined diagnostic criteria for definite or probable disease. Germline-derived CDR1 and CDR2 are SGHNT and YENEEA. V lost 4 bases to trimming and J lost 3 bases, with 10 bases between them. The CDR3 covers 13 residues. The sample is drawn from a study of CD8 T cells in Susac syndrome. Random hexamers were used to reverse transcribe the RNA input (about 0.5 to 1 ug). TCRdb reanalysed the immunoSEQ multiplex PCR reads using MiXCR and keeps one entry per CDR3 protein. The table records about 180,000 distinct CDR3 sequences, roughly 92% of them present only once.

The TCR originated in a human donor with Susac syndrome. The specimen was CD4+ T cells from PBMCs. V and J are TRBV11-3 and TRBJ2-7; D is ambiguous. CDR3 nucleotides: TGTGCCAGCAGCTCTAACAGCATCTACGAGCAGTACTTC. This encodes CASSSNSIYEQYF.